This T cell receptor (beta chain) was documented in a study of technical replicates of blood from a few donors (dated by TCRdb to about 2017). On this clone itself: It lacks a known antigen. The sample holds no much larger clone one base away, and base qualities are not on file.

Library method: the immunoSEQ multiplex PCR assay. Not all clones reach the TCRdb copy of this immuneACCESS table, which keeps in-frame sequences only. Checked studies attribute under half of the gap to unresolved V genes and leave the rest unexplained. The sample includes about 63,000 clones, with approximately 86% observed a single time. The ten biggest clones cover less than 6.5% of the sample. From V the trimming removes 0 bases and from J it removes 3 bases, while the gene matches leave 4 bases of the junction unaccounted for. There are 16 amino acids in the CDR3, from cysteine to phenylalanine inclusive. Of the read, only the CDR3 DNA is kept; its 48 bases are in frame from base 1. CDR1 and CDR2 are drawn from the germline V gene: LGHNA, YSLEER.

In this chain, TRBV4-3 is recombined with TRBJ2-2; 7 middle bases align to TRBD1. This sequence was found in a human donor in good health. Some clones in this sample may be carry-over from other donors' samples. The sequenced sample was PBMCs. CDR3 protein: CASSQERDSYTGELFF. The nucleotide sequence reads TGCGCCAGCAGCCAAGAACGGGACAGCTACACCGGGGAGCTGTTTTTT.